These 31 T cell receptor beta chains share one sample of origin, sequenced in a study of a mutant IDH1 vaccine in newly diagnosed glioma. What these receptors recognize is not known. TCRdb's table, derived via immunoSEQ multiplex PCR, lists solely in-frame clones and lacks some. The data hold 40,000 or so clones, with roughly 80% observed a single time. Time point specified: week 23, last vaccination. Each dose of the vaccine consisted of 300 ug of mutant IDH1 20-mer peptide, with topical imiquimod. Material: PBMCs, obtained from a glioma patient whose treatment included an IDH1 peptide vaccine. These receptors came from a young woman with glioma. Some clones in this sample may be carry-over from other donors' samples.

The chain combines TRBV27 with TRBJ1-2; TRBD1 aligns across 10 bases. There are 17 residues in the CDR3. Germline V lookup: CDR1 MNHEY, CDR2 SMNVEV (reference sequence). Trimming took 0 bases from V and 4 from J; bases not matched to a gene: 8. The CDR3 protein is CASSLSTGTGVFYGYTF. CDR3 in DNA: TGTGCCAGCAGTTTATCGACCGGGACAGGGGTCTTCTATGGCTACACCTTC.

This chain uses TRBV2 with TRBJ1-1, with 11 bases that match TRBD1. With V trimmed by 5 bases and J by 5 bases, 13 bases remained unmatched. Germline CDR1 reads SNHLY; CDR2 reads FYNNEI. The CDR3 loop spans 17 amino acids. The CDR3 sequence: CASSSWTGGSVGTEAFF. In nucleotides, the CDR3 is TGTGCCAGCAGTTCCTGGACAGGGGGCTCAGTTGGGACTGAAGCTTTCTTT.

This chain joins TRBV19 and TRBJ1-1, with D maybe TRBD1 (5 bases). Germline loops: CDR1 LNHDA, CDR2 SQIVND (reference sequence). This CDR3 region has 14 residues. Trimming left V 4 bases short and J 1 base short, with 10 bases between. CDR3 region: CASSKGQGNTEAFF. DNA of the CDR3: TGTGCCAGTAGTAAGGGGCAGGGGAACACTGAAGCTTTCTTT.

The chain uses TRBV14 and TRBJ2-7; no reliable D call. V lost 3 bases and J 4 bases, leaving 13 bases between the germline ends. This CDR3 comprises 14 residues. Per germline, CDR1 SGHDN and CDR2 FVKESK. The CDR3 nucleotides read TGTGCCAGCAGCCATAGCCAGCGATTGTACGAGCAGTACTTC. Residues: CASSHSQRLYEQYF.

This chain joins TRBV30 and TRBJ1-1; D call uncertain. Germline-derived CDR1 and CDR2 are GTSNPN and SVGIG (reference sequence). This CDR3 spans 13 amino acids. V shed 0 bases and J shed 5 bases, with 10 bases lying between them. The CDR3 DNA is TGTGCCTGGAGTGTACAGCCGGGGACTGAAGCTTTCTTT. It is translated as CAWSVQPGTEAFF. Full variable domain (rest looked up from reference TRBV30 and TRBJ1-1): SQTIHQWPATLVQPVGSPLSLECTVEGTSNPNLYWYRQAAGRGLQLLFYSVGIGQISSEVPQNLSASRPQDRQFILSSKKLLLSDSGFYLCAWSVQPGTEAFFGQGTRLTVV.

There are a few counts of this clone. The chain is built from TRBV19 and TRBJ2-1; 7 nucleotides agree with TRBD1. Germline CDR1 reads LNHDA; CDR2 reads SQIVND (reference sequence). Trimming cost V 5 bases and J 3 bases; bases outside gene matches: 7. The CDR3 consists of 15 residues. The CDR3, as DNA: TGTGCCAGTAGTGCAGACAGGGCCTTCTACAATGAGCAGTTCTTC. Protein product: CASSADRAFYNEQFF.

This chain joins TRBV25-1 and TRBJ1-5; the D is unclear. The CDR3 loop spans 13 amino acids. Trimming removed 1 base from V and 2 bases from J, with 3 bases in between. Germline V gives CDR1 MGHDK, CDR2 SYGVNS. The CDR3 DNA reads TGTGCCAGCAGTGAATCGGGCAATCAGCCCCAGCATTTT. It yields the protein CASSESGNQPQHF.

This clone was counted once. The chain uses TRBV9 and TRBJ2-7; D is tentatively TRBD1 or TRBD2 (6 bases each). Trimming took 3 bases from V and 3 from J, leaving 22 bases between them. Germline V gene sequence: CDR1 SGDLS, CDR2 YYNGEE. The CDR3 runs to 17 residues. CDR3 DNA sequence: TGTGCCAGCAGCGGGCTCCGATTGCGGGACAAAGACTACGAGCAGTACTTC. It yields the protein CASSGLRLRDKDYEQYF.

The chain uses TRBV27 and TRBJ2-2; D is ambiguous. The V end was cut by 1 base, the J end by 0 bases, with 15 bases between. Germline values: CDR1 MNHEY, CDR2 SMNVEV (reference sequence). This CDR3 has 18 amino acids. The DNA of the CDR3 is TGTGCCAGCAGTTTATTTGGTGTCGGGCTCGCGAACACCGGGGAGCTGTTTTTT. Its protein product is CASSLFGVGLANTGELFF.

J is TRBJ2-1 and V is TRBV5-1; 11 bases align to TRBD2. The CDR3 consists of 15 residues. J lost 9 bases, V lost 2 bases, and 7 bases had no gene match. Per germline, CDR1 SGHRS and CDR2 YFSETQ. The DNA for the CDR3 is TGCGCCAGCAGCTTTAGCGGGAGGGCCCAGGGTGAGCAGTTCTTC. Protein: CASSFSGRAQGEQFF.

This chain links TRBV5-1 with TRBJ1-1; D is perhaps TRBD1 (5 bases). CDR3 length: 15 residues. V was pared by 4 bases and J by 1 base, with 14 bases between. Germline V gives CDR1 SGHRS, CDR2 YFSETQ. This CDR3 reads CASSVGGSGNTEAFF. Written as DNA, the CDR3 is TGCGCCAGCAGCGTTGGGGGAAGTGGGAACACTGAAGCTTTCTTT.

The chain is built from TRBV12-5 and TRBJ2-1, with 9 bases identical to TRBD2. The CDR3 has 15 amino acids. Germline V gene data show CDR1 as LGHNT and CDR2 as FRNRAP. The ends lost 3 bases at V and 0 bases at J; junction bases unmatched: 0. The CDR3 DNA follows: TGTGCTAGTGGTTTTAGCGGGAGCTCCTACAATGAGCAGTTCTTC. It encodes CASGFSGSSYNEQFF.

The chain links TRBV25-1 to TRBJ1-1, with D possibly TRBD1 on 5 matching bases. This CDR3 region has 16 residues. Per the germline V gene, CDR1 is MGHDK and CDR2 is SYGVNS. V shed 4 bases and J shed 1 base, with 16 bases lying between them. The CDR3 coding sequence is TGTGCCAGCAGTGCCACATCAGGGAGAGGGAACACTGAAGCTTTCTTT. Protein: CASSATSGRGNTEAFF.

V usage is TRBV7-3 and J usage is TRBJ2-1, with 9 bases identical to TRBD2. Germline values: CDR1 SGHTA, CDR2 FQGTGA. The CDR3 is made up of 16 amino acids. Trimming at V came to 1 base and at J to 2 bases, leaving 3 bases not matched to a gene. In DNA, the CDR3 is TGTGCCAGCAGCTTAATAGCGGGAGAGGCCTACAATGAGCAGTTCTTC. Its translation is CASSLIAGEAYNEQFF. The entire variable domain, with the rest obtained from reference TRBV7-3 and TRBJ2-1, is as follows: GAGVSQTPSNKVTEKGKYVELRCDPISGHTALYWYRQSLGQGPEFLIYFQGTGAADDSGLPNDRFFAVRPEGSVSTLKIQRTERGDSAVYLCASSLIAGEAYNEQFFGPGTRLTVL.

This chain uses TRBV2 with TRBJ2-7; 11 bases map to TRBD2. Germline CDR1 is SNHLY and CDR2 is FYNNEI. Trimming at V came to 6 bases and at J to 12 bases, leaving 7 bases not matched to a gene. CDR3 size: 12 residues. The CDR3 DNA reads as TGTGCCAGCAGCGGGGGGACTAGCGGACCGTACTTC. It codes for CASSGGTSGPYF.

This sequence joins TRBV5-5 and TRBJ1-4; D may be TRBD1 (5 bases). V lost 4 bases, J lost 11 bases, and 12 bases lay in between. Germline CDR1 SGHKS, CDR2 YYEKEE (reference sequence). This CDR3 spans 12 amino acids. DNA for the CDR3: TGTGCCAGCAGCGGGGCCGGGGTTAAACTGTTTTTT. Its translation is CASSGAGVKLFF. Based on the CDR3 plus reference TRBV5-5 and TRBJ1-4, the full variable domain is DAGVTQSPTHLIKTRGQQVTLRCSPISGHKSVSWYQQVLGQGPQFIFQYYEKEERGRGNFPDRFSARQFPNYSSELNVNALLLGDSALYLCASSGAGVKLFFGSGTQLSVL.

The chain joins TRBV27 to TRBJ2-7; 7 bases map to TRBD2. The V and J ends lost 2 bases and 6 bases, in that order; junction bases with no gene match: 4. The CDR3 spans 13 residues. CDR1 and CDR2 from the germline V gene are MNHEY and SMNVEV (reference sequence). As DNA, the CDR3 is TGTGCCAGCAGTTTAATAGGGGAGGGCGAGCAGTACTTC. Its translation is CASSLIGEGEQYF.

The rearrangement uses TRBV9 and TRBJ2-1, with 8 bases matching TRBD2. Germline CDR1 is SGDLS and CDR2 is YYNGEE. Trimming cost V 3 bases and J 6 bases; bases outside gene matches: 2. The CDR3 runs 13 residues. The CDR3 reads CASSASGSNEQFF. CDR3 nucleotides: TGTGCCAGCAGCGCGAGCGGGAGCAATGAGCAGTTCTTC.

This chain links TRBV6-4 with TRBJ2-3; D is unclear. CDR3 length equals 13 residues. Trimming cost V 1 base and J 2 bases, with 4 bases left between them. Per the germline V gene, CDR1 is MRHNA and CDR2 is SNTAGT. The CDR3 sequence: CASSDFPTDTQYF. The CDR3 DNA is TGTGCCAGCAGTGACTTTCCCACAGATACGCAGTATTTT.

The CDR3 loop is CASSLSGTPYEQYF. DNA of the CDR3: TGTGCCAGCAGTCTCTCGGGGACACCCTACGAGCAGTACTTC. This rearrangement joins TRBV27 to TRBJ2-7; a possible D gene is TRBD1 (6 bases). Trimming removed 5 bases from V and 2 bases from J, with 13 bases in between. The CDR3 runs to 14 residues. The V gene's germline CDR1 is MNHEY and CDR2 SMNVEV (reference sequence).

This clone appeared a few times. V is TRBV19 and J is TRBJ1-5; TRBD1 matches 9 bases. The CDR3 contains 15 residues. Germline values: CDR1 LNHDA, CDR2 SQIVND (reference sequence). Trimming took 6 bases from V and 6 from J; bases not matched to a gene: 9. Here the CDR3 DNA reads TGTGCCAGTAGGAGGGACAGGGTGGGACGTCAGCCCCAGCATTTT. Residues: CASRRDRVGRQPQHF.

The rearrangement uses TRBV7-9 and TRBJ1-1; no firm D call. The CDR3 has 15 residues. The germline V gene has CDR1 SEHNR and CDR2 FQNEAQ (reference sequence). Trimming left V 4 bases short and J 0 bases short, with 12 bases between. The CDR3 sequence is CASSSSRRMNTEAFF. As DNA, the CDR3 is TGTGCCAGCAGCTCCAGTCGGAGGATGAACACTGAAGCTTTCTTT. Supplemented by reference TRBV7-9 and TRBJ1-1, the full variable domain reads DTGVSQNPRHKITKRGQNVTFRCDPISEHNRLYWYRQTLGQGPEFLTYFQNEAQLEKSRLLSDRFSAERPKGSFSTLEIQRTEQGDSAMYLCASSSSRRMNTEAFFGQGTRLTVV.

This rearrangement joins TRBV4-1 to TRBJ1-1; tentative D call: TRBD1 (6 bases). Trimming shortened V by 3 bases and J by 6 bases, and 20 bases separated the two germline ends. Per the germline V gene, CDR1 is MGHRA and CDR2 is YSYEKL. The CDR3 covers 16 residues. CDR3 nucleotide sequence: TGCGCCAGCAGCCACCCCATTACTTGGGGGCTCCCTGAAGCTTTCTTT. Its translation: CASSHPITWGLPEAFF.

This sequence joins TRBV18 and TRBJ1-1, with a weak D call TRBD1 (6 bases). Trimming took 3 bases from V and 6 from J, leaving 11 bases between them. There are 13 residues in the CDR3. Germline assignment: CDR1 KGHSH and CDR2 LQKENI. CDR3 in DNA: TGTGCCAGCTCACCCCCGAACAGGGCTGAAGCTTTCTTT. Translation gives CASSPPNRAEAFF.

This clone was counted only a few times. The chain uses TRBV12-5 and TRBJ1-4; the D is unclear. CDR3 length: 14 amino acids. With 4 bases removed from V and 6 bases from J, the gap between germline ends came to 12 bases. The V gene's germline CDR1 is LGHNT and CDR2 FRNRAP. The chain's CDR3 is CASGSFRLDEKLFF. For the CDR3, the DNA is TGTGCTAGTGGTTCTTTCAGGTTAGATGAAAAACTGTTTTTT.

There are a few counts of this clone. The chain links TRBV30 to TRBJ1-1, with 8 bases fitting TRBD1. The length of the CDR3 is 12 residues. Germline V gene sequence: CDR1 GTSNPN, CDR2 SVGIG (reference sequence). V shed 4 bases, J shed 11 bases, and the junction held 9 bases outside the gene matches. This CDR3 is CAWTSGGFGAFF. As DNA, the CDR3 is TGTGCCTGGACTTCAGGGGGCTTCGGGGCTTTCTTT. Variable domain in full (rest from reference TRBV30 and TRBJ1-1): SQTIHQWPATLVQPVGSPLSLECTVEGTSNPNLYWYRQAAGRGLQLLFYSVGIGQISSEVPQNLSASRPQDRQFILSSKKLLLSDSGFYLCAWTSGGFGAFFGQGTRLTVV.

The chain is built from TRBV7-6 and TRBJ2-2, with no clear D. CDR3 length equals 14 residues. V lost 0 bases and J lost 5, with 7 bases in between. Germline CDR1 and CDR2: SGHVS and FNYEAQ. For the CDR3, the DNA is TGTGCCAGCAGCTTAGCGTACGGGACCGGGGAGCTGTTTTTT. This sequence encodes CASSLAYGTGELFF.

This clone appeared a few times. CDR3 DNA sequence: TGTGCCACCAGCGGGGCCGACAGGGAAGAGACCCAGTACTTC. This translates into CATSGADREETQYF. V gene TRBV15 combines with J gene TRBJ2-5, with 7 bases that match TRBD1. V was clipped by 5 bases and J by 3 bases; unmatched bases: 6. The CDR3 loop spans 14 amino acids. Germline assignment: CDR1 LNHNV and CDR2 YYDKDF (reference sequence).

CDR3 amino acids: CASSRPRDRFSYEQYF. The CDR3 nucleotides are TGTGCCAGCAGCCGACCCCGGGACAGGTTCTCCTACGAGCAGTACTTC. The chain recombines TRBV7-8 with TRBJ2-7; TRBD1 matches at 8 bases. This CDR3 is built from 16 residues. V lost 5 bases and J lost 0; bases outside the gene matches: 9. The germline gives CDR1 SGHVS, CDR2 FQNEAQ.

The chain recombines TRBV5-1 with TRBJ1-1; TRBD1 might be the D (5 bases). CDR3 size: 16 residues. In germline, CDR1 is SGHRS, CDR2 YFSETQ. V was pared by 0 bases and J by 5 bases, with 17 bases between. The CDR3 DNA sequence: TGCGCCAGCAGCTTGGGGGGCGGGCAATCGAGGACTGAAGCTTTCTTT. Translating gives CASSLGGGQSRTEAFF.

The chain is built from TRBV4-1 and TRBJ1-2, with a possible D match to TRBD1 (5 bases). The CDR3 is made up of 13 amino acids. V lost 3 bases, J lost 5 bases, and 10 bases lay in between. Germline CDR1 is MGHRA and CDR2 is YSYEKL. This CDR3 is CASSHQGSYGYTF. Here the CDR3 DNA reads TGCGCCAGCAGCCACCAGGGCAGTTATGGCTACACCTTC.